Below are 14 T cell receptor beta chains sequenced from a single sample in a study of shared clonotypes between healthy human individuals. Sequencing was performed with immunoSEQ multiplex PCR; in TCRdb, only in-frame clones are kept and a portion is missing. The table shows about 1.1 million clones, with about 84% occurring only once. The sample consisted of memory CD4+ T cells from PBMCs. Subset in this sample: CD45RA-negative fraction. The receptors were gathered from a man younger than 35 in good health. Some clones in this sample may be carry-over from other donors' samples.

This chain links TRBV19 with TRBJ2-2; the match to TRBD2 covers 8 bases. Looked up from germline, CDR1 is LNHDA and CDR2 is SQIVND (reference sequence). The CDR3 covers 18 residues. V trimming: 2 bases; J trimming: 4 bases; junction bases outside the gene matches: 12. CDR3 sequence: CASSIRFRRGRTTGELFF. CDR3 DNA: TGTGCCAGTAGTATACGATTCCGTCGCGGGAGGACCACCGGGGAGCTGTTTTTT. The whole variable domain, remainder taken from reference TRBV19 and TRBJ2-2, is DGGITQSPKYLFRKEGQNVTLSCEQNLNHDAMYWYRQDPGQGLRLIYYSQIVNDFQKGDIAEGYSVSREKKESFPLTVTSAQKNPTAFYLCASSIRFRRGRTTGELFFGEGSRLTVL.

V is TRBV2 and J is TRBJ2-2, with 11 bases that match TRBD2. This CDR3 has 14 amino acids. J lost 6 bases, V lost 8 bases, and 5 bases had no gene match. The germline V gene has CDR1 SNHLY and CDR2 FYNNEI. Here the CDR3 DNA reads TGTGCCAGCCATAGCGGGAGGGTTGCCGGGGAGCTGTTTTTT. This codes for CASHSGRVAGELFF.

The chain combines TRBV4-2 with TRBJ1-2, with TRBD1 identical over 9 bases. The germline CDR1 and CDR2 sequences are LGHNA and YNFKEQ. This CDR3 has 15 residues. The ends lost 0 bases at V and 4 bases at J; junction bases unmatched: 3. CDR3 sequence reads: CASSQDQTGGYGYTF. For the CDR3, the DNA is TGTGCCAGCAGCCAAGACCAGACAGGGGGCTATGGCTACACCTTC.

This clone was detected only a few times. DNA of the CDR3: TGTGCCAGTAAACTAGCGCCCGGGACCTACGAGCAGTACTTC. It encodes CASKLAPGTYEQYF. The V gene is TRBV27, the J gene TRBJ2-7, with TRBD2 matching over 7 bases. This CDR3 has 14 amino acids. Trimming at V came to 9 bases and at J to 2 bases, leaving 10 bases not matched to a gene. Germline values: CDR1 MNHEY, CDR2 SMNVEV (reference sequence).

The rearrangement uses TRBV6-1 and TRBJ2-7, with D uncertain. This CDR3 comprises 11 residues. Germline V gene sequence: CDR1 MNHNS, CDR2 SASEGT. V was pared by 6 bases and J by 3 bases, with 6 bases between. As DNA, the CDR3 is TGTGCCAGCAGGGCAGGCTACGAGCAGTACTTC. Translation: CASRAGYEQYF.

The chain has TRBV6-1 and TRBJ1-5; D not resolved. CDR1 MNHNS and CDR2 SASEGT come from the germline V gene. CDR3 size: 14 residues. Trimming stripped 3 bases from V and 0 bases from J, with 6 bases between. The CDR3 is CASSDGPSNQPQHF. The CDR3 bases are TGTGCCAGCAGTGACGGGCCTAGCAATCAGCCCCAGCATTTT.

This clone has just one count. The chain links TRBV28 to TRBJ1-6; no clear D. This CDR3 has 14 residues. The germline CDR1 and CDR2 sequences are MDHEN and SYDVKM. Between the trimmed V and J ends, which lost 1 base and 1 base, there was a span of 2 bases. In DNA, the CDR3 is TGTGCCAGCAGTTTATCTTCCTATAATTCACCCCTCCACTTT. Its protein is CASSLSSYNSPLHF.

This clone turned up a few times. The CDR3 region is CASSPSPGRLYEQYF. CDR3 sequence (DNA): TGTGCCAGCAGCCCCAGTCCGGGGAGACTCTACGAGCAGTACTTC. The V and J genes are TRBV7-3 and TRBJ2-7, with D tentatively TRBD2 (5 bases). This CDR3 has 15 residues. The V gene lost 5 bases and the J gene lost 3 bases, with 17 bases spanning the gap. The germline V gene has CDR1 SGHTA and CDR2 FQGTGA.

Concerning this clone itself: The junction does not match germline at one end; this may be a read error. This chain connects TRBV7-3 to TRBJ2-1; 9 positions match TRBD2. CDR1 SGHTA and CDR2 FQGTGA come from the germline V gene. This CDR3 is built from 15 residues. The CDR3 sequence: CASSLSGLAYSEQFF. In nucleotides, the CDR3 is TGTGCCAGCAGCCTCTCGGGACTAGCTTACAGTGAGCAGTTCTTC.

The J gene is TRBJ2-5, the V gene TRBV5-6, with no clear D. Germline V gene data show CDR1 as SGHDT and CDR2 as YYEEEE. Trimming left V 4 bases short and J 5 bases short, with 12 bases between. This CDR3 comprises 13 residues. The CDR3 sequence is CASSPARGETQYF. The CDR3 coding sequence is TGTGCCAGCAGCCCTGCTCGAGGTGAGACCCAGTACTTC.

The gene calls are TRBV5-6 and TRBJ2-1; 9 bases are a match to TRBD2. This CDR3 spans 16 amino acids. The J segment lost 2 bases and the V segment lost 5 bases, leaving 8 bases of the junction unmatched. Germline CDR1 reads SGHDT; CDR2 reads YYEEEE. The CDR3 spells CASRSVEREAYNEQFF. In DNA form, the CDR3 reads TGTGCCAGCAGGTCTGTGGAGCGGGAGGCCTACAATGAGCAGTTCTTC.

This clone was observed a single time. The chain couples TRBV5-1 to TRBJ2-3; tentatively, D is TRBD1 or TRBD2 (5 bases each). V dropped 3 bases and J dropped 4 bases, with 21 bases sitting between them. CDR3 length equals 17 residues. Germline CDR1 reads SGHRS; CDR2 reads YFSETQ. The CDR3 DNA reads as TGCGCCAGCAGCTCCAACGGGGCCTCGGTCCTCTCAGATACGCAGTATTTT. It encodes CASSSNGASVLSDTQYF.

The J gene is TRBJ1-4, the V gene TRBV4-1; 7 bases map to TRBD1. This CDR3 contains 18 residues. Germline CDR1 is MGHRA and CDR2 is YSYEKL. Trimming took 0 bases from V and 0 from J; bases not matched to a gene: 7. Here the CDR3 DNA reads TGCGCCAGCAGCCAAGATCGGGGCAGGGGGACAACTAATGAAAAACTGTTTTTT. Its translation is CASSQDRGRGTTNEKLFF.

A single count supports this clone. The chain combines TRBV28 with TRBJ2-5; 7 bases map to TRBD2. CDR1 MDHEN and CDR2 SYDVKM come from the germline V gene. The CDR3 has 12 residues. V lost 8 bases, J lost 1 base, and 1 base stayed unmatched. The CDR3 loop reads CASGRGQETQYF. As DNA, the CDR3 is TGTGCCAGCGGGAGGGGCCAAGAGACCCAGTACTTC.